Presented here are 9 T cell receptor beta chains from one specimen sequenced in a study of cytomegalovirus exposure and HLA in healthy donors. PCR was performed using 60 Vbeta and 13 Jbeta primers. The method was immunoSEQ multiplex PCR; TCRdb's version includes in-frame clones alone and lacks a portion of them. The sample holds approximately 120,000 clones; about 76% are singletons and the top ten take less than 15%. Material: PBMCs. All receptors derive from a woman aged 60-75 years in good health and CMV-seropositive.

The gene calls are TRBV6-5 and TRBJ2-2; D gene unclear. The CDR3 runs 13 residues. V lost 2 bases to trimming and J lost 12 bases, with 13 bases between them. Germline CDR1 MNHEY, CDR2 SVGAGI. The CDR3 DNA sequence: TGTGCCAGCAGTTACGGTCTTCCAACTCAGCTGTTTTTT. Its protein product is CASSYGLPTQLFF.

The chain is built from TRBV27 and TRBJ2-7; 8 nucleotides line up with TRBD1. This CDR3 is 17 amino acids long. The germline gives CDR1 MNHEY, CDR2 SMNVEV (reference sequence). V shed 2 bases and J 2 bases; nucleotides not matched to a gene: 11. CDR3 residues: CASSLPIFRQGTYEQYF. CDR3 bases: TGTGCCAGCAGTTTACCCATTTTCCGACAGGGGACCTACGAGCAGTACTTC.

The genes are TRBV19 and TRBJ1-4; perhaps TRBD1 as D (6 bases). V lost 3 bases and J 4 bases, leaving 12 bases between the germline ends. Germline CDR1 and CDR2: LNHDA and SQIVND (reference sequence). CDR3 length equals 15 residues. CDR3 bases: TGTGCCAGTAGTATCGGCAGGGGAATTAATGAAAAACTGTTTTTT. The encoded protein is CASSIGRGINEKLFF.

V gene TRBV13 combines with J gene TRBJ2-1; D perhaps matches TRBD2 (5 bases). V was shortened by 8 bases and J by 8 bases, with 22 bases between the two germline ends. The CDR3 is made up of 15 amino acids. Germline CDR1 reads PRHDT; CDR2 reads FYEKMQ (reference sequence). CDR3 loop: CASVPPGSALYEQFF. The CDR3 bases are TGTGCCAGCGTCCCGCCGGGGTCAGCTTTATATGAGCAGTTCTTC.

V is TRBV2 and J is TRBJ2-5; D is possibly TRBD1 (5 bases). Trimming took off 6 bases at V and 5 bases at J, with 16 bases between the two ends. The CDR3 runs to 14 residues. Germline V gives CDR1 SNHLY, CDR2 FYNNEI. The CDR3 spells CASSAPQGSETQYF. Written as DNA, the CDR3 is TGTGCCAGCAGCGCACCTCAGGGCTCGGAGACCCAGTACTTC.

This clone was picked up a small number of times. The chain links TRBV7-2 to TRBJ1-3; 9 positions agree with TRBD1. V shed 5 bases, J shed 7 bases, and the junction held 6 bases outside the gene matches. From germline, CDR1 is SGHTA and CDR2 FQGNSA. This CDR3 contains 14 residues. The CDR3 sequence is CASSRTGGSNTIYF. DNA for the CDR3: TGTGCCAGCAGCCGTACAGGGGGCAGCAACACCATATATTTT.

The rearrangement links TRBV10-3 to TRBJ1-2, with D hard to call. The CDR3 contains 13 residues. Trimming left V 6 bases short and J 7 bases short, with 15 bases between. Looked up from germline, CDR1 is ENHRY and CDR2 is SYGVKD. Here the CDR3 DNA reads TGTGCCATCAGACCGGCCCGGGGAGGTGGCTACACCTTC. As protein: CAIRPARGGGYTF.

The chain recombines TRBV2 with TRBJ1-2, with 7 bases identical to TRBD1. Looked up from germline, CDR1 is SNHLY and CDR2 is FYNNEI. The V gene end was trimmed by 7 bases and the J gene end by 3 bases; junction bases not matched to a gene: 5. The CDR3 runs to 13 residues. DNA of the CDR3: TGTGCCAGCAAGGGACAGAGTTACTATGGCTACACCTTC. Protein sequence: CASKGQSYYGYTF. Supplemented by reference TRBV2 and TRBJ1-2, the full variable domain reads EPEVTQTPSHQVTQMGQEVILRCVPISNHLYFYWYRQILGQKVEFLVSFYNNEISEKSEIFDDQFSVERPDGSNFTLKIRSTKLEDSAMYFCASKGQSYYGYTFGSGTRLTVV.

The chain employs TRBV10-3 and TRBJ2-1; 11 bases match TRBD2. Germline trimming cut 4 bases from V and 8 bases from J; bases unmatched to any gene: 10. The CDR3 length is 16 residues. Germline-derived CDR1 and CDR2 are ENHRY and SYGVKD. CDR3 DNA sequence: TGTGCCATCAGTGGGCAGGGACTAGCGGCCGGGGATGAGCAGTTCTTC. This translates into CAISGQGLAAGDEQFF.